The rows below give T cell receptor beta chains drawn from one sample of a study of early T cells in non-severe SARS-CoV-2 infection. TCRdb independently ran MiXCR on the 5' RACE reads; one entry per CDR3 protein. The sample consists of fewer than 80,000 distinct CDR3 sequences, under 9.5% of them appearing once. The specimen sequenced was whole blood. Source of these receptors: an adult who was a healthcare worker with PCR-confirmed SARS-CoV-2 infection or an uninfected control (not recorded which). The CDR3 runs from the conserved cysteine through the conserved F or W. The D gene is left open where the match is weak. Clone sizes are given selectively: once, few, many, or a class where the clone is expanded.

v_call,clone_size,j_call,d_call,cdr3_aa,cdr3_nt
TRBV3-1,many,TRBJ1-5,.,CASSQAGGNQPQHF,TGTGCCAGCAGCCAAGCAGGGGGCAATCAGCCCCAGCATTTT
TRBV11-3,many,TRBJ2-7,.,CASSLTGRHEQYF,TGTGCCAGCAGCTTAACCGGAAGACACGAGCAGTACTTC
TRBV25-1,few,TRBJ1-3,TRBD1,CASRLTGENTIYF,TGTGCCAGCAGGCTAACAGGGGAGAACACCATATATTTT
TRBV20-1,many,TRBJ2-3,.,CSARDQGRTDTQYF,TGCAGTGCTAGAGATCAGGGCCGCACAGATACGCAGTATTTT
TRBV5-1,many,TRBJ2-1,.,CASSLGGGTFYNEQFF,TGCGCCAGCAGCTTGGGAGGCGGGACCTTCTACAATGAGCAGTTCTTC
TRBV11-2,many,TRBJ1-4,TRBD1,CASSLVRGTALNEKLFF,TGTGCCAGCAGCTTAGTTCGGGGGACAGCCCTTAATGAAAAACTGTTTTTT
TRBV6-4,many,TRBJ1-3,.,CASSDSQGPWGNTIYF,TGTGCCAGCAGTGACTCGCAGGGCCCTTGGGGAAACACCATATATTTT
TRBV6-2/TRBV6-3,few,TRBJ2-1,TRBD1,CATFTPGQGNDEQFF,TGTGCCACCTTCACTCCGGGACAGGGCAATGATGAGCAGTTCTTC
TRBV7-2,.,TRBJ1-5,.,CASSSDRNQPQHF,TGTGCCAGCAGCTCGGACCGGAATCAGCCCCAGCATTTT
TRBV20-1,few,TRBJ1-1,.,CSGQGRATEAFF,TGCAGTGGGCAAGGCCGGGCCACTGAAGCTTTCTTT
TRBV27,few,TRBJ1-6,.,CASSSASRAYNSPLHF,TGTGCCAGCAGTTCCGCCTCCAGGGCCTATAATTCACCCCTCCACTTT
TRBV27,few,TRBJ2-7,.,CASSNEGYEQYF,TGTGCCAGCAGCAACGAGGGGTACGAGCAGTACTTC
TRBV20-1,few,TRBJ2-5,.,CSASLRGTQYF,TGCAGTGCTAGCTTACGGGGGACCCAGTACTTC
TRBV2,many,TRBJ2-3,TRBD2,CASRLGTSGDVDTQYF,TGTGCCAGCAGACTCGGGACTAGCGGGGACGTAGATACGCAGTATTTT
TRBV7-9,.,TRBJ2-1,TRBD2,CASSLGLAGSPQFF,TGTGCCAGCAGCTTAGGCCTAGCGGGATCGCCCCAGTTCTTC
TRBV6-1,many,TRBJ2-5,.,CASSDPGTIIQETQYF,TGTGCCAGCAGTGATCCAGGGACAATTATCCAAGAGACCCAGTACTTC
TRBV3-1,few,TRBJ2-5,TRBD1,CASSSTGGPRETQYF,TGTGCCAGCAGCTCCACAGGGGGCCCAAGGGAGACCCAGTACTTC
TRBV28,many,TRBJ2-7,.,CASNREDEQYF,TGTGCCAGCAACAGGGAGGACGAGCAGTACTTC
TRBV25-1,many,TRBJ2-5,.,CAYAAGGKETQYF,TGTGCCTATGCGGCAGGCGGCAAAGAGACCCAGTACTTC
TRBV7-3,many,TRBJ2-5,.,CASSFDGLGTQYF,TGTGCCAGCAGCTTTGATGGACTCGGGACCCAGTACTTC
TRBV19,few,TRBJ2-1,.,CASSMRAVHNEQFF,TGTGCCAGTAGTATGCGGGCGGTACACAATGAGCAGTTCTTC
TRBV18,few,TRBJ2-7,.,CASSPEGYEQYF,TGTGCCAGCTCACCCGAGGGGTACGAGCAGTACTTC
TRBV29-1,many,TRBJ2-5,.,CSVGKQETQYF,TGCAGCGTTGGGAAACAAGAGACCCAGTACTTC
TRBV18,many,TRBJ2-1,.,CASSSRLSYNEQFF,TGTGCCAGCTCATCCCGACTTTCCTACAATGAGCAGTTCTTC
TRBV3-1,few,TRBJ1-2,.,CASSHEGYGYTF,TGTGCCAGCAGCCATGAGGGCTATGGCTACACCTTC
TRBV30,many,TRBJ1-1,.,CAWKTGTGTEAFF,TGTGCCTGGAAAACAGGGACGGGAACTGAAGCTTTCTTT
TRBV12-3/TRBV12-4,many,TRBJ1-6,.,CASSFGDKSPLHF,TGTGCCAGCAGTTTCGGGGACAAGTCACCCCTCCACTTT
TRBV20-1,many,TRBJ2-3,TRBD2,CSASGTSESTDTQYF,TGCAGTGCTAGCGGGACTAGCGAGAGCACAGATACGCAGTATTTT
TRBV19,many,TRBJ2-6,.,CASKQGSGANVLTF,TGTGCCAGTAAACAGGGCTCTGGGGCCAACGTCCTGACTTTC
TRBV27,.,TRBJ1-5,.,CASSFDSSNQPQHF,TGTGCCAGCAGTTTCGACAGTAGCAATCAGCCCCAGCATTTT
TRBV27,.,TRBJ2-2,TRBD1,CASNTGTGDGGELFF,TGTGCCAGCAATACCGGGACAGGGGATGGCGGGGAGCTGTTTTTT
TRBV10-3,.,TRBJ2-5,TRBD1,CAIRGGLETQYF,TGTGCCATCAGAGGGGGCTTAGAGACCCAGTACTTC
TRBV7-2,many,TRBJ1-5,.,CASSLVGDSNQPQHF,TGTGCCAGCAGCTTAGTTGGAGATAGCAATCAGCCCCAGCATTTT
TRBV7-2,many,TRBJ2-2,.,CASSLKRRLTGELFF,TGTGCCAGCAGCTTAAAACGACGGCTAACCGGGGAGCTGTTTTTT
TRBV2,.,TRBJ1-5,.,CASSETGFSNQPQHF,TGTGCCAGCAGTGAAACCGGGTTTAGCAATCAGCCCCAGCATTTT
TRBV7-2,few,TRBJ1-1,TRBD1,CASIPDRGVTEAFF,TGTGCCAGCATCCCCGACAGGGGGGTCACTGAAGCTTTCTTT
TRBV11-2,many,TRBJ2-3,.,CASSFRVLEVDTQYF,TGTGCCAGCAGCTTTAGGGTCCTGGAGGTAGATACGCAGTATTTT
TRBV6-2/TRBV6-3,many,TRBJ1-2,.,CASSHRQAGVLHGYTF,TGTGCCAGCAGCCACAGACAGGCTGGGGTCCTGCATGGCTACACCTTC
TRBV19,.,TRBJ2-5,.,CASSTVLGAPETQYF,TGTGCCAGTAGTACCGTACTAGGGGCCCCAGAGACCCAGTACTTC
TRBV6-2/TRBV6-3,many,TRBJ2-1,TRBD1,CASNRPYGTGGTMGQFF,TGTGCCAGCAACCGCCCATATGGGACAGGGGGAACAATGGGGCAGTTCTTC
TRBV11-2,many,TRBJ2-7,.,CASSSHRGRFIQYF,TGTGCCAGCAGCTCCCACCGGGGACGTTTTATTCAGTACTTC
TRBV24-1,.,TRBJ2-1,TRBD1,CATSDNRGHHDEQFF,TGTGCCACCAGTGATAACAGGGGGCACCATGATGAGCAGTTCTTC
TRBV12-5,many,TRBJ2-1,.,CASGAQRGIAYNEQFF,TGTGCTAGTGGGGCGCAACGGGGGATTGCCTACAATGAGCAGTTCTTC
TRBV28,many,TRBJ2-3,TRBD2,CASSLGAGTSLTDTQYF,TGTGCCAGCAGTCTCGGAGCCGGGACTAGCTTGACAGATACGCAGTATTTT
TRBV2,.,TRBJ1-5,.,CASSETFGGGGRNQPQHF,TGTGCCAGCAGTGAAACCTTTGGCGGGGGCGGACGCAATCAGCCCCAGCATTTT
TRBV25-1,few,TRBJ2-2,.,CASSRQDSGELFF,TGTGCCAGCAGTCGGCAGGACTCCGGGGAGCTGTTTTTT
TRBV4-2,.,TRBJ2-1,TRBD2,CASSQVSGRWNEQFF,TGTGCCAGCAGCCAAGTTAGCGGGAGATGGAATGAGCAGTTCTTC
TRBV4-3,many,TRBJ2-6,.,CASSQVRATGANVLTF,TGCGCCAGCAGCCAGGTCAGGGCCACTGGGGCCAACGTCCTGACTTTC
TRBV19,many,TRBJ2-2,.,CASSSSLGELFF,TGTGCCAGTAGTTCCTCGTTAGGGGAGCTGTTTTTT
TRBV12-3/TRBV12-4,.,TRBJ1-1,.,CASSLARRVNTEAFF,TGTGCCAGCAGTTTAGCGCGACGGGTGAACACTGAAGCTTTCTTT
TRBV20-1,few,TRBJ2-1,TRBD2,CSARRGLGANEQFF,TGCAGTGCTAGAAGGGGACTAGGGGCCAATGAGCAGTTCTTC
TRBV6-6,many,TRBJ2-2,TRBD1,CASRTGGTGELFF,TGTGCCAGCAGAACAGGGGGCACCGGGGAGCTGTTTTTT
TRBV15,.,TRBJ2-3,.,CATSRDGGGLATDTQYF,TGTGCCACCAGCAGAGATGGGGGCGGACTGGCTACAGATACGCAGTATTTT
TRBV4-2,.,TRBJ2-1,.,CASSQALSSYNEQFF,TGTGCCAGCAGCCAAGCTTTGAGCTCCTACAATGAGCAGTTCTTC
TRBV5-1,many,TRBJ1-1,.,CASSGWTANTEAFF,TGCGCCAGCAGCGGCTGGACAGCGAACACTGAAGCTTTCTTT
TRBV5-1,.,TRBJ2-1,TRBD2,CASSLNPGLEGGEQFF,TGCGCCAGCAGCTTGAATCCGGGACTAGAGGGAGGTGAGCAGTTCTTC
TRBV29-1,.,TRBJ2-5,TRBD2,CSVATSGEETQYF,TGCAGCGTTGCGACTAGCGGGGAAGAGACCCAGTACTTC